This entry describes one T cell receptor (beta chain). Its target is unknown. The sample belongs to a study of T cell responses to AZD1222 COVID-19 vaccine. Sequencing was performed with immunoSEQ multiplex PCR; in TCRdb, only in-frame clones are kept and a portion is missing. The top ten hold about 14% of the sample, which has over 45,000 clones, approximately 85% seen once. General study results and limits: The donors showed a predominance of white British ancestry and of females, with possible underestimation of clonal diversity. Repertoires were collected only later (after the peak T cell response had occurred). Increases in Spike-specific TCR breadth and depth were seen after two AZD1222 doses. Regions left unmutated in variants are reportedly the target of nearly half of spike-specific TCRs.

V dropped 0 bases and J dropped 3; count of bases not matched to a gene: 7. The CDR3 has 17 amino acids. In germline, CDR1 is SGHAT, CDR2 FQNNGV. Sequencing was performed on peripheral blood, taken on day 0 of AZD1222 vaccination. The chain links TRBV11-2 to TRBJ2-3, with TRBD2 matching 9 bases. This clonotype was sampled from an adult in good health. The CDR3 region is CASSLDWVAGATDTQYF. Written as DNA, the CDR3 is TGTGCCAGCAGCTTAGATTGGGTAGCGGGGGCGACAGATACGCAGTATTTT.